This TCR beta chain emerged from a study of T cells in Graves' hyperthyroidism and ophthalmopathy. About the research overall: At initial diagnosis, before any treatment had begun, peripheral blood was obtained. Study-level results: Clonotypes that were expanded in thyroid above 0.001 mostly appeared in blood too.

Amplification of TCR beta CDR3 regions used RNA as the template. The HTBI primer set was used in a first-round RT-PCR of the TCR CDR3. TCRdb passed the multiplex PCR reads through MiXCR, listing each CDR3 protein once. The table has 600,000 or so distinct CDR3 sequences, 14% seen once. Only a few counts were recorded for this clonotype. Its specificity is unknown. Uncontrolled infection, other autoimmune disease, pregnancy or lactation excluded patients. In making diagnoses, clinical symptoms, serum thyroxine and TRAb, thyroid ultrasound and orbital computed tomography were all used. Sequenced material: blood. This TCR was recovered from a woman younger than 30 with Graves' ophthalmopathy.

CDR3 protein: CASSLVSSGRGSPLSADTQYF. The CDR3 DNA sequence: TGTGCCAGCAGCTTGGTGTCTAGCGGGAGGGGATCACCTTTAAGTGCAGATACGCAGTATTTT. The chain uses TRBV5-5 and TRBJ2-3; TRBD2 aligns across 12 bases. V was pared by 0 bases and J by 4 bases, with 18 bases of the junction left unmatched. The CDR3 has 21 residues. The germline V gene encodes CDR1 SGHKS and CDR2 YYEKEE (reference sequence). The entire variable domain, with the rest obtained from reference TRBV5-5 and TRBJ2-3, is as follows: DAGVTQSPTHLIKTRGQQVTLRCSPISGHKSVSWYQQVLGQGPQFIFQYYEKEERGRGNFPDRFSARQFPNYSSELNVNALLLGDSALYLCASSLVSSGRGSPLSADTQYFGPGTRLTVL.